The 20 T cell receptor beta chains below all came from one sample that was sequenced in a study of lung T cells in sarcoidosis with Löfgren's syndrome. TCRdb re-derived calls from the reads in MiXCR, one entry per CDR3 protein. The data contain around 60,000 distinct CDR3 sequences, approximately 21% of them singletons. Input material: CD4+ T cells from PBMCs. These receptor sequences come from a human donor with sarcoidosis (Löfgren's syndrome or another form), or a control subject (not recorded which).

This clonotype has only a few counts. The chain has TRBV12-3 or TRBV12-4 and TRBJ2-2; 7 bases map to TRBD2. V trimming: 5 bases; J trimming: 0 bases; junction bases outside the gene matches: 6. The CDR3 runs to 16 residues. Written as DNA, the CDR3 is TGTGCCAGCAGTCAAAGACTAGCTACGAACACCGGGGAGCTGTTTTTT. Amino acids: CASSQRLATNTGELFF.

This clonotype has ten or more counts. The CDR3 loop reads CASSLKGPSTGELFF. The CDR3 nucleotides are TGTGCCAGCAGCTTAAAAGGGCCGAGCACCGGGGAGCTGTTTTTT. The chain carries TRBV7-3 and TRBJ2-2; D call uncertain. Germline CDR1 and CDR2: SGHTA and FQGTGA. This CDR3 spans 15 amino acids. The V end was cut by 1 base, the J end by 4 bases, with 10 bases between.

The rearrangement uses TRBV11-2 and TRBJ1-1; no definite D call. The CDR3 is 14 residues long. The V end was cut by 0 bases, the J end by 6 bases, with 11 bases between. CDR1 is SGHAT, CDR2 FQNNGV, per germline. In DNA, the CDR3 is TGTGCCAGCAGCTTAGAGGCAGGTTCCCCTGAAGCTTTCTTT. It specifies CASSLEAGSPEAFF.

In this sample, this clonotype turned up once. The rearrangement links TRBV3-1 to TRBJ2-3, with a tentative D call TRBD1 (6 bases). The tail of the sequence fits TRBJ1-5 better, so the J call may be wrong. Germline-derived CDR1 and CDR2 are LGHDT and YNNKEL (reference sequence). The CDR3 covers 14 residues. The CDR3 sequence is CASSQVRDTDTQHF. The CDR3 DNA sequence: TGTGCCAGCAGCCAAGTGAGGGACACAGATACGCAGCATTTT.

As regards this clonotype: Compared with germline, one end of the junction differs, possibly owing to a read error. The rearrangement joins TRBV11-2 to TRBJ2-6; possible D gene TRBD1, 5 bases. The germline V gene has CDR1 SGHAT and CDR2 FQNNGV. The CDR3 totals 15 residues. The CDR3 spells CASSLGVTRANVLTF. The CDR3 DNA reads TGTGCCAGCAGTTTAGGGGTAACTAGGGCCAACGTCCTGACTTTC.

This clonotype has ten or more counts. The V gene is TRBV7-2, the J gene TRBJ2-5; 10 nucleotides line up with TRBD2. The CDR3 consists of 15 residues. Germline-derived CDR1 and CDR2 are SGHTA and FQGNSA. V lost 4 bases to trimming and J lost 6 bases; unmatched junction nucleotides: 8. The DNA of the CDR3 is TGTGCCAGCAGCTCCTTAGCGGGAGGATGGAAGACCCAGTACTTC. As protein: CASSSLAGGWKTQYF.

The sample holds many counts of this clonotype. The chain employs TRBV7-9 and TRBJ2-3; D uncertain. CDR3 size: 14 residues. V was pared by 5 bases and J by 6 bases, with 15 bases between. The germline CDR1 and CDR2 sequences are SEHNR and FQNEAQ (reference sequence). Here the CDR3 reads CASSPLSLLDTQYF. CDR3 DNA: TGTGCCAGCAGCCCTTTGTCCCTTTTGGATACGCAGTATTTT.

The V gene is TRBV9, the J gene TRBJ1-3; tentatively, D is TRBD1 (5 bases). Germline CDR1 is SGDLS and CDR2 is YYNGEE. Trimming took 0 bases from V and 2 from J, leaving 12 bases between them. The CDR3 length is 16 residues. CDR3 sequence (DNA): TGTGCCAGCAGCGTAGGGGACTTAAGGGCTGGAAACACCATATATTTT. Translating it yields CASSVGDLRAGNTIYF.

This clonotype was observed a few times. The J gene is TRBJ2-3, the V gene TRBV28; 9 bases fit TRBD1. This CDR3 is built from 14 residues. Germline V CDR1 and CDR2: MDHEN, SYDVKM. Germline trimming cut 10 bases from V and 2 bases from J; bases unmatched to any gene: 7. The CDR3 coding sequence is TGTGCCAACGCCGACAGGGGGAACACAGATACGCAGTATTTT. This codes for CANADRGNTDTQYF.

This clonotype was seen repeatedly, ten times or more. The V gene is TRBV25-1, the J gene TRBJ2-2; D assignment may be TRBD1 or TRBD2 (7 bases each). With 7 bases removed from V and 6 bases from J, the gap between germline ends came to 15 bases. The CDR3 sequence is 14 residues long. From germline, CDR1 is MGHDK and CDR2 SYGVNS. The CDR3 spells CASTQGRVAGELFF. In DNA form, the CDR3 reads TGTGCCAGCACACAGGGGAGGGTGGCCGGGGAGCTGTTTTTT. The full variable domain, completed using reference TRBV25-1 and TRBJ2-2, is EADIYQTPRYLVIGTGKKITLECSQTMGHDKMYWYQQDPGMELHLIHYSYGVNSTEKGDLSSESTVSRIRTEHFPLTLESARPSHTSQYLCASTQGRVAGELFFGEGSRLTVL.

At least ten counts were recorded for this clonotype. This sequence joins TRBV15 and TRBJ2-7, with a weak D call TRBD1 (7 bases). V lost 1 base and J lost 0, with 10 bases in between. Germline V gene sequence: CDR1 LNHNV, CDR2 YYDKDF (reference sequence). The length of the CDR3 is 15 residues. The CDR3 DNA sequence: TGTGCCACCAGCAGAGTCAGGGGGGTCTCCTACGAGCAGTACTTC. Encoded protein: CATSRVRGVSYEQYF. Based on the CDR3 plus reference TRBV15 and TRBJ2-7, the full variable domain is DAMVIQNPRYQVTQFGKPVTLSCSQTLNHNVMYWYQQKSSQAPKLLFHYYDKDFNNEADTPDNFQSRRPNTSFCFLDIRSPGLGDTAMYLCATSRVRGVSYEQYFGPGTRLTVT.

This clonotype appeared many times. The gene calls are TRBV27 and TRBJ2-1; D perhaps matches TRBD2 (5 bases). Germline-derived CDR1 and CDR2 are MNHEY and SMNVEV (reference sequence). The ends were cut back, 5 bases at V and 8 bases at J, with 16 bases in the middle. CDR3 length: 14 amino acids. CDR3 residues: CASSPPGLVDEQFF. CDR3 in DNA: TGTGCCAGCAGTCCCCCTGGACTGGTCGATGAGCAGTTCTTC.

This clonotype showed up many times. V and J are TRBV6-6 and TRBJ1-1; 7 bases match TRBD1. The germline V gene encodes CDR1 MNHNY and CDR2 SVGAGI (reference sequence). The V gene end was trimmed by 0 bases and the J gene end by 2 bases; junction bases not matched to a gene: 9. The CDR3 is 17 amino acids. CDR3 residues: CASSYSRTGTANTEAFF. The CDR3 nucleotides read TGTGCCAGCAGTTACTCGAGAACCGGGACAGCTAACACTGAAGCTTTCTTT.

This clonotype was seen ten or more times. The chain carries TRBV28 and TRBJ2-2; D is possibly TRBD2 (5 bases). Germline V gives CDR1 MDHEN, CDR2 SYDVKM. The CDR3 is 15 residues long. With 2 bases removed from V and 4 bases from J, the gap between germline ends came to 11 bases. The CDR3 DNA reads as TGTGCCAGCAGTTTACCTAGCTTGGGCACCGGGGAGCTGTTTTTT. The encoded protein is CASSLPSLGTGELFF. Variable domain in full (rest from reference TRBV28 and TRBJ2-2): DVKVTQSSRYLVKRTGEKVFLECVQDMDHENMFWYRQDPGLGLRLIYFSYDVKMKEKGDIPEGYSVSREKKERFSLILESASTNQTSMYLCASSLPSLGTGELFFGEGSRLTVL.

This clonotype was observed many times. Here the CDR3 reads CASSGGKRDSYNEQFF. In DNA, the CDR3 is TGTGCCAGCAGTGGAGGCAAGCGGGATTCCTACAATGAGCAGTTCTTC. V usage is TRBV25-1 and J usage is TRBJ2-1; 7 bases are shared with TRBD2. The germline gives CDR1 MGHDK, CDR2 SYGVNS. The V gene end was trimmed by 4 bases and the J gene end by 1 base; junction bases not matched to a gene: 7. The CDR3 sequence is 16 residues long. The whole variable domain, remainder taken from reference TRBV25-1 and TRBJ2-1, is EADIYQTPRYLVIGTGKKITLECSQTMGHDKMYWYQQDPGMELHLIHYSYGVNSTEKGDLSSESTVSRIRTEHFPLTLESARPSHTSQYLCASSGGKRDSYNEQFFGPGTRLTVL.

In its sample, this clonotype was seen a few times. This rearrangement joins TRBV20-1 to TRBJ2-7; TRBD2 matches 7 bases. This CDR3 is 13 amino acids long. Unmatched junction bases numbered 4, after V lost 5 bases and J lost 0 bases. Per germline, CDR1 DFQATT and CDR2 SNEGSKA (reference sequence). In DNA, the CDR3 is TGCAGTGCTTGGGGGGGTAGCTCCTACGAGCAGTACTTC. This gives the protein CSAWGGSSYEQYF.

This clonotype was detected only a few times. The rearrangement links TRBV19 to TRBJ1-5, with 8 bases lining up with TRBD1. In germline, CDR1 is LNHDA, CDR2 SQIVND (reference sequence). This CDR3 is built from 15 residues. V shed 0 bases, J shed 7 bases, and the junction held 5 bases outside the gene matches. CDR3 residues: CASSIEDRAGQPQHF. The CDR3 DNA reads as TGTGCCAGTAGTATAGAGGACAGGGCCGGACAGCCCCAGCATTTT.

Concerning this clonotype itself: An end of the junction does not agree with germline; a read error may underlie this. This chain links TRBV20-1 with TRBJ2-1; 8 bases align to TRBD2. Germline V gives CDR1 DFQATT, CDR2 SNEGSKA (reference sequence). The CDR3 extends over 12 amino acids. The CDR3 bases are TGCAGTGCTCTAGCGGGCCGGAATGAGCGGTTCTTC. Protein product: CSALAGRNERFF.

The CDR3 DNA reads as TGTGCCAGCAGCGTAGATCCGGGCACAGATACGCAGTATTTT. Translation gives CASSVDPGTDTQYF. This chain links TRBV9 with TRBJ2-3; D not certain. This CDR3 comprises 14 residues. Germline lookup yields CDR1 SGDLS and CDR2 YYNGEE. V was pared by 0 bases and J by 1 base, with 6 bases between.

By share, this clonotype ranks as medium-sized. At one of its ends the junction is not consistent with the germline gene, which may arise from a read error. J is TRBJ2-1 and V is TRBV6-1, with TRBD2 as a possible D gene (5 bases). Germline-derived CDR1 and CDR2 are MNHNS and SASEGT. This CDR3 contains 12 residues. The CDR3: CASSELALPALF. The CDR3 DNA sequence: TGTGCCAGCAGTGAACTAGCCCTTCCAGCCCTCTTC.